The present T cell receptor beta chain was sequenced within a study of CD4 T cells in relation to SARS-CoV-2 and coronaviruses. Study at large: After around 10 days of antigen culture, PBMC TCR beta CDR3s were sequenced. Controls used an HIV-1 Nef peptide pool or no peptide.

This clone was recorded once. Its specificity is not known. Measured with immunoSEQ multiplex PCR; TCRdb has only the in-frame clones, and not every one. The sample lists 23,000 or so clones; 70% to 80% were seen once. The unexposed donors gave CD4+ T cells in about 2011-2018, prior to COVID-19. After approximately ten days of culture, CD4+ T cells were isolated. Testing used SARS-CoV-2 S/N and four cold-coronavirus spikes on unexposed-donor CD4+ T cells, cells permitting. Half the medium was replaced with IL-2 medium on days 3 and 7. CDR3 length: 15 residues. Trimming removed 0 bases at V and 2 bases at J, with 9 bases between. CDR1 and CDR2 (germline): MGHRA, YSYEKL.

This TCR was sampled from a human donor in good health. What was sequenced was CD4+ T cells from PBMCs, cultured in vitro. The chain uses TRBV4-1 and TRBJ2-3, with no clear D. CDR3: CASSQDSRTTDTQYF. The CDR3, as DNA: TGCGCCAGCAGCCAAGATTCAAGGACCACAGATACGCAGTATTTT.